This T cell receptor beta chain was obtained from a study of glioma-infiltrating T cells. Study-wide context: Dexamethasone exposure before glioma surgery was limited to six or fewer days.

V lost 9 bases to trimming and J lost 2 bases; unmatched junction nucleotides: 1. The CDR3 covers 12 residues. The V gene's germline CDR1 is MGHRA and CDR2 YSYEKL. Using RNA template, CDR3s of TCR alpha and beta were amplified with iRepertoire arm-PCR. TCRdb reprocessed the multiplex PCR reads via MiXCR and lists one record per CDR3 protein. Here the sample spans more than 350,000 distinct CDR3 sequences, 35% to 45% being singletons. Study outcomes and limitations: A blood CDR3 motif signature was depleted in highly divergent patients.

This clonotype was observed a handful of times. Its cognate antigen is unknown. The material sequenced was glioma tissue, nonneoplastic brain tissue, or PBMCs (not recorded which). V usage is TRBV4-1 and J usage is TRBJ2-5, with 9 positions matching TRBD1. This clonotype originated in a human donor with low-grade glioma or glioblastoma, undergoing nonglioma brain surgery, or in good health (not recorded which). The CDR3 reads CASGQGQETQYF. The CDR3 nucleotides read TGCGCCAGTGGACAGGGGCAAGAGACCCAGTACTTC.